A single sample is the source of the 29 T cell receptor beta chains below, sequenced in a study of CXCR3-negative and CXCR3-positive naive CD8 T cells. Study results and caveats: TRB CDR3s were more hydrophobic in CXCR3-positive than in CXCR3-negative naive cells.

For these receptors, no antigen is known. Each TRB cDNA library was prepared by 5' RACE (with UMI labels). TCRdb re-analyzed the 5' RACE reads; it lists each CDR3 protein once, without DNA. Here the sample table reports 55,000 to 70,000 distinct CDR3 sequences. The sample comprised naive CXCR3+ CD8+ T cells from blood. Subset in this sample: CD45RO-CCR7+CD27+CD95- naive CD8+ T cells expressing CXCR3 (TNR3+). Receptors originate from a human donor in good health. Some clones in this sample may be carry-over from other donors' samples.

V and J are TRBV27 and TRBJ2-5. This CDR3 is 11 amino acids long. CDR1 and CDR2 from the germline V gene are MNHEY and SMNVEV (reference sequence). The CDR3 reads CASRYQETQYF.

The J gene is TRBJ1-4, the V gene TRBV10-1; TCRdb indicates TRBD1, and absent DNA this call remains unverified. Germline-derived CDR1 and CDR2 are WNHNN and SYGVQD (reference sequence). CDR3 length equals 13 residues. The chain's CDR3 is CAIAGAYHQGVFF.

The V gene is TRBV7-8, the J gene TRBJ2-3; the D gene TCRdb calls, TRBD2, cannot be checked with no DNA. Germline CDR1 SGHVS, CDR2 FQNEAQ. CDR3 length: 16 residues. The CDR3 protein is CASSLDPSHRTDTQYF. Full variable domain (rest looked up from reference TRBV7-8 and TRBJ2-3): GAGVSQSPRYKVAKRGQDVALRCDPISGHVSLFWYQQALGQGPEFLTYFQNEAQLDKSGLPSDRFFAERPEGSVSTLKIQRTQQEDSAVYLCASSLDPSHRTDTQYFGPGTRLTVL.

J is TRBJ1-1 and V is TRBV7-3. The germline V gene encodes CDR1 SGHTA and CDR2 FQGTGA. This CDR3 is 13 amino acids long. The CDR3: CASSSTGPTEAFF.

The chain joins TRBV5-1 to TRBJ2-1. From germline, CDR1 is SGHRS and CDR2 YFSETQ. The CDR3 runs to 11 residues. The CDR3 is CASSLGHEQFF.

This chain connects TRBV6-5 to TRBJ1-2; TCRdb gives TRBD1 as the D gene, but with no DNA this cannot be confirmed. The germline V gene has CDR1 MNHEY and CDR2 SVGAGI. The CDR3 totals 11 residues. The CDR3 is CASLGPYGYTF.

This chain connects TRBV6-6 to TRBJ2-7; TCRdb's D call, TRBD2, is unchecked because there is no DNA. The CDR3 runs to 15 residues. Germline CDR1 and CDR2: MNHNY and SVGAGI (reference sequence). CDR3 protein: CASSYSASGSYEQYF.

The V call is TRBV5-1, the J call TRBJ2-7. The CDR3 runs to 13 residues. Germline V gene sequence: CDR1 SGHRS, CDR2 YFSETQ. This CDR3 is CASSLEGTYEQYF.

The gene calls are TRBV12-3 or TRBV12-4 and TRBJ2-2; no DNA is available, so the TRBD1 call from TCRdb remains unchecked. This CDR3 has 16 residues. Here the CDR3 reads CASSDPGTHTTGELFF.

CDR3 in amino acids: CASSYNRAGYEQYF. The chain couples TRBV28 to TRBJ2-7; TCRdb's D call, TRBD1, is unchecked because there is no DNA. The CDR3 is 14 amino acids. Germline CDR1 MDHEN, CDR2 SYDVKM.

J is TRBJ2-7 and V is TRBV4-3. CDR1 LGHNA and CDR2 YSLEER come from the germline V gene. The CDR3 has 16 amino acids. The CDR3 here is CASSQDRVGDAYEQYF.

This chain uses TRBV4-2 with TRBJ2-2; TCRdb's D call of TRBD1 is untestable without DNA. Germline CDR1 LGHNA, CDR2 YNFKEQ. The CDR3 runs to 15 residues. The CDR3 protein is CASRTSGENTGELFF.

This chain uses TRBV28 with TRBJ2-5; checking the TCRdb D call of TRBD2 is not possible without DNA. Germline V gene data show CDR1 as MDHEN and CDR2 as SYDVKM. This CDR3 is 16 amino acids long. The CDR3 protein is CASSFNPAGTLETQYF.

The rearrangement uses TRBV29-1 and TRBJ2-2. This CDR3 has 13 amino acids. Germline loops: CDR1 SQVTM, CDR2 ANQGSEA. The chain's CDR3 is CSGTSDQTGELFF.

This chain links TRBV4-3 with TRBJ2-2; TCRdb picks TRBD1, but there is no DNA to check that call. Germline lookup yields CDR1 LGHNA and CDR2 YSLEER. The CDR3 consists of 16 residues. This CDR3 reads CASSQDRGDGTGELFF.

The V gene is TRBV27, the J gene TRBJ1-2; the TRBD1 assignment by TCRdb is unverifiable without DNA. The CDR3 totals 13 residues. CDR1 MNHEY and CDR2 SMNVEV come from the germline V gene (reference sequence). CDR3 residues: CATWGDPNYGYTF.

The rearrangement joins TRBV6-2 or TRBV6-3 to TRBJ2-1; TCRdb lists TRBD2, though no DNA is available to test this call. The CDR3 contains 15 residues. Germline loops: CDR1 MNHEY, CDR2 SVGEGT. The CDR3 region is CASDEAGGLYNEQFF.

The V and J genes are TRBV29-1 and TRBJ2-3; TCRdb's D gene call, TRBD2, goes unchecked for lack of DNA. The germline V gene encodes CDR1 SQVTM and CDR2 ANQGSEA. This CDR3 is built from 18 residues. The CDR3 sequence is CSVEDSAGGSPVADTQYF.

The chain combines TRBV6-2 or TRBV6-3 with TRBJ2-7; TCRdb designates TRBD1, a call that cannot be tested without DNA. From germline, CDR1 is MNHEY and CDR2 SVGEGT. The CDR3 extends over 16 amino acids. The CDR3 spells CASSYRHWTDPYEQYF.

The V call is TRBV5-1, the J call TRBJ2-2; lacking DNA, the TRBD1 call made by TCRdb goes unchecked. CDR1 and CDR2 (germline): SGHRS, YFSETQ. The CDR3 has 16 residues. The CDR3 here is CASSFPARDWSGELFF.

V usage is TRBV7-8 and J usage is TRBJ2-2; absent DNA, TCRdb's TRBD2 call cannot be checked. CDR1 and CDR2 (germline): SGHVS, FQNEAQ. This CDR3 has 16 residues. The CDR3 protein is CASSLARDSEAGELFF.

V and J are TRBV12-3 or TRBV12-4 and TRBJ2-1; without DNA, the TCRdb call of TRBD2 cannot be checked. The CDR3 is 12 residues long. The CDR3 region is CASSFPSCEQFF.

The chain joins TRBV10-2 to TRBJ2-3; there is no DNA to check the TCRdb D call of TRBD2. The length of the CDR3 is 16 residues. Germline-derived CDR1 and CDR2 are WSHSY and SAAADI. The CDR3 spells CASSSVGGGATDTQYF.

The V and J genes are TRBV12-3 or TRBV12-4 and TRBJ2-5. The CDR3 runs to 13 residues. This chain's CDR3 is CASSFERSETQYF.

The chain couples TRBV4-3 to TRBJ2-5; checking the TCRdb D call of TRBD2 is not possible without DNA. This CDR3 is built from 14 residues. CDR1 and CDR2 (germline): LGHNA, YSLEER. The CDR3 reads CASSPLAGAETQYF.

The V and J genes are TRBV29-1 and TRBJ2-3; TCRdb gives TRBD2 as the D gene, but with no DNA this cannot be confirmed. Germline CDR1 and CDR2: SQVTM and ANQGSEA. The length of the CDR3 is 13 residues. The CDR3 spells CSVWGLRTDTQYF.

The J gene is TRBJ2-1, the V gene TRBV7-9; TCRdb's D call of TRBD1 is untestable without DNA. Germline-derived CDR1 and CDR2 are SEHNR and FQNEAQ (reference sequence). CDR3 size: 16 residues. The CDR3 loop reads CASSLALAGVYNEQFF.

The chain recombines TRBV7-3 with TRBJ1-1. Germline CDR1 SGHTA, CDR2 FQGTGA. This CDR3 region has 13 residues. The CDR3 here is CASSLRANTEAFF.

CDR3 in amino acids: CASSFNRDSYEQYF. The rearrangement joins TRBV7-6 to TRBJ2-7. The length of the CDR3 is 14 residues. Germline V gene lookup returns CDR1 SGHVS and CDR2 FNYEAQ. Using reference TRBV7-6 and TRBJ2-7 for the parts outside the CDR3, the full variable domain is GAGVSQSPRYKVTKRGQDVALRCDPISGHVSLYWYRQALGQGPEFLTYFNYEAQQDKSGLPNDRFSAERPEGSISTLTIQRTEQRDSAMYRCASSFNRDSYEQYFGPGTRLTVT.